This entry is about one TCR beta chain. The sample belongs to a study of blood T cell repertoires in COVID-19. J lost 2 bases, V lost 4 bases, and 5 bases had no gene match. CDR3 length: 16 residues. The germline CDR1 and CDR2 sequences are SGHDT and YYEEEE. Repertoires were generated with immunoSEQ multiplex PCR, while TCRdb's copy carries only in-frame clones and drops some. The sample consists of a few hundred thousand clones, approximately 80% of them appearing once. The TCR was taken from a woman in her sixties who had recovered from COVID-19. This rearrangement joins TRBV5-6 to TRBJ2-5; TRBD2 aligns across 13 bases. The specimen sequenced was peripheral blood. The CDR3, as DNA: TGTGCCAGCAGCCTGACTAGCGGGGGGCCTCAAGAGACCCAGTACTTC. Amino acid sequence: CASSLTSGGPQETQYF.